These 31 T cell receptor beta chains originate from one sample sequenced in a study of T-cell reconstitution after alpha-beta-depleted transplantation in children. A TCRbeta library incorporating unique molecular identifiers was prepared. From the PCR reads, TCRdb called clonotypes with MiXCR, one entry per CDR3 protein. The data show 450,000 to 500,000 distinct CDR3 sequences, with roughly an eighth seen just once and around 5.6% held by the top ten. The specimen comprised PBMCs from the stem cell graft donor, sampled from the stem cell graft. The receptors come from a human donor who donated a stem cell graft to a child with combined immunodeficiency.

The chain uses TRBV25-1 and TRBJ2-5; 10 bases map to TRBD1. Germline loops: CDR1 MGHDK, CDR2 SYGVNS. This CDR3 spans 20 amino acids. V dropped 2 bases and J dropped 3; count of bases not matched to a gene: 18. CDR3 DNA: TGTGCCAGCAGTGAACTTGATCGGACGGGGACAGGGGTTGGGAAAGAGACCCAGTACTTC. Amino acid sequence: CASSELDRTGTGVGKETQYF.

This sequence joins TRBV27 and TRBJ1-4, with D perhaps matching TRBD1 (6 bases). The CDR3 spans 16 residues. V lost 6 bases and J 0 bases, leaving 14 bases between the germline ends. The germline V gene encodes CDR1 MNHEY and CDR2 SMNVEV (reference sequence). In DNA, the CDR3 is TGTGCCAGCAGAGAGGGGGTCTCTGCAACTAATGAAAAACTGTTTTTT. Translating it yields CASREGVSATNEKLFF. Combining the CDR3 with reference TRBV27 and TRBJ1-4 gives the whole variable domain EAQVTQNPRYLITVTGKKLTVTCSQNMNHEYMSWYRQDPGLGLRQIYYSMNVEVTDKGDVPEGYKVSRKEKRNFPLILESPSPNQTSLYFCASREGVSATNEKLFFGSGTQLSVL.

CDR3 in DNA: TGCAGTGTCCCGGGGCCGAGGGAGCAGTACTTC. Translated, it gives CSVPGPREQYF. This chain joins TRBV20-1 and TRBJ2-7; D may be TRBD1 or TRBD2 (5 bases each). The V gene's germline CDR1 is DFQATT and CDR2 SNEGSKA (reference sequence). Deletions cut 7 bases from V and 7 bases from J, with 14 bases between. CDR3 size: 11 residues.

This clonotype turned up a few times. This rearrangement joins TRBV5-5 to TRBJ1-3; TRBD1 matches 8 bases. This CDR3 has 17 residues. Per the germline V gene, CDR1 is SGHKS and CDR2 is YYEKEE (reference sequence). V dropped 0 bases and J dropped 0; count of bases not matched to a gene: 5. CDR3 coding DNA: TGTGCCAGCAGCTTGGGCAGGGGGCCCTCCTCTGGAAACACCATATATTTT. Protein: CASSLGRGPSSGNTIYF.

Only a few counts were recorded for this clonotype. J is TRBJ2-3 and V is TRBV4-2; 7 nucleotides agree with TRBD2. The CDR3 totals 17 residues. CDR1 is LGHNA, CDR2 YNFKEQ, per germline. Unmatched junction bases numbered 13, after V lost 0 bases and J lost 7 bases. CDR3 in DNA: TGTGCCAGCAGCCAAGATCTTTTCGGGGGGAGGATCTATACGCAGTATTTT. It specifies CASSQDLFGGRIYTQYF.

Ten or more counts support this clonotype. CDR3 region: CASSDRGSSYNEQFF. For the CDR3, the DNA is TGTGCCAGCAGTGACAGGGGCAGCTCCTACAATGAGCAGTTCTTC. This chain uses TRBV12-3 or TRBV12-4 with TRBJ2-1; 8 bases map to TRBD1. The length of the CDR3 is 15 residues. V lost 5 bases, J lost 0 bases, and 3 bases stayed unmatched.

The table lists this clonotype with many counts. The rearrangement uses TRBV12-3 or TRBV12-4 and TRBJ1-3; D is unresolved. The CDR3 has 14 amino acids. V lost 3 bases and J 2 bases, leaving 8 bases between the germline ends. CDR3 in DNA: TGTGCCAGCAGTTTTTGGGGTACTGGAAACACCATATATTTT. This codes for CASSFWGTGNTIYF.

V usage is TRBV7-9 and J usage is TRBJ1-1; no definite D call. CDR1 and CDR2 from the germline V gene are SEHNR and FQNEAQ (reference sequence). CDR3 length equals 14 residues. V lost 7 bases and J lost 1, with 13 bases in between. The CDR3 coding sequence is TGTGCCAGCACCCATCTAACTGAGAACACTGAAGCTTTCTTT. Protein: CASTHLTENTEAFF.

The V call is TRBV28, the J call TRBJ1-3; D gene uncertain. Trimming took off 5 bases at V and 4 bases at J, with 21 bases between the two ends. The V gene's germline CDR1 is MDHEN and CDR2 SYDVKM. This CDR3 is built from 17 residues. The CDR3 reads CASSLYGNSGPGNTIYF. The CDR3 DNA reads as TGTGCCAGCAGTCTCTACGGGAACAGTGGACCAGGAAACACCATATATTTT.

In its sample, this clonotype was seen a few times. J is TRBJ1-5 and V is TRBV7-2; 7 nucleotides line up with TRBD1. CDR1 is SGHTA and CDR2 is FQGNSA in the germline V gene. The CDR3 extends over 14 amino acids. V lost 4 bases to trimming and J lost 2 bases; unmatched junction nucleotides: 2. CDR3 nucleotide sequence: TGTGCCAGCAGCTACGGGACAGGCAATCAGCCCCAGCATTTT. Translation: CASSYGTGNQPQHF. The whole variable domain, remainder taken from reference TRBV7-2 and TRBJ1-5, is GAGVSQSPSNKVTEKGKDVELRCDPISGHTALYWYRQSLGQGLEFLIYFQGNSAPDKSGLPSDRFSAERTGGSVSTLTIQRTQQEDSAVYLCASSYGTGNQPQHFGDGTRLSIL.

This clonotype has just a few counts. This chain joins TRBV7-9 and TRBJ2-1; TRBD2 agrees at 7 bases. Germline assignment: CDR1 SEHNR and CDR2 FQNEAQ (reference sequence). V dropped 4 bases and J dropped 2; count of bases not matched to a gene: 5. The CDR3 is 15 residues long. The CDR3 bases are TGTGCCAGCAGCTCCAGCGGGGCAACCTACAATGAGCAGTTCTTC. It yields the protein CASSSSGATYNEQFF. The full variable domain, completed using reference TRBV7-9 and TRBJ2-1, is DTGVSQNPRHKITKRGQNVTFRCDPISEHNRLYWYRQTLGQGPEFLTYFQNEAQLEKSRLLSDRFSAERPKGSFSTLEIQRTEQGDSAMYLCASSSSGATYNEQFFGPGTRLTVL.

This clonotype was picked up a small number of times. This chain connects TRBV7-8 to TRBJ2-3; 9 bases fit TRBD2. Germline V gene sequence: CDR1 SGHVS, CDR2 FQNEAQ. V lost 5 bases, J lost 5 bases, and 8 bases stayed unmatched. The CDR3 totals 15 residues. The CDR3 DNA reads TGTGCCAGCAGCCGCGGTGTAGCGGGAGAAGATACGCAGTATTTT. It is translated as CASSRGVAGEDTQYF.

Only a few counts were recorded for this clonotype. J is TRBJ1-2 and V is TRBV10-3; a possible D gene is TRBD1 (6 bases). Germline V gene data show CDR1 as ENHRY and CDR2 as SYGVKD. CDR3 length: 12 amino acids. V was shortened by 8 bases and J by 8 bases, with 15 bases between the two germline ends. CDR3 DNA sequence: TGTGCCATCCCGGGACAAACCAGGGGCTACACCTTC. This sequence encodes CAIPGQTRGYTF.

J is TRBJ2-2 and V is TRBV4-1; D not resolved. This CDR3 contains 19 residues. Trimming pared 2 bases from V and 0 bases from J, leaving 19 bases between. CDR1 MGHRA and CDR2 YSYEKL come from the germline V gene. CDR3 sequence reads: CASSQLGLNPTSNTGELFF. The DNA for the CDR3 is TGCGCCAGCAGCCAATTAGGGCTGAACCCCACCTCGAACACCGGGGAGCTGTTTTTT.

This clonotype appeared a few times. The genes are TRBV20-1 and TRBJ2-3, with 8 positions matching TRBD2. Looked up from germline, CDR1 is DFQATT and CDR2 is SNEGSKA (reference sequence). Trimming took 1 base from V and 2 from J; bases not matched to a gene: 5. The CDR3 runs 15 residues. CDR3 nucleotide sequence: TGCAGTGCTAGAGTTCGCGGGGGGTTCACAGATACGCAGTATTTT. It yields the protein CSARVRGGFTDTQYF.

This clonotype was picked up many times. The chain has TRBV25-1 and TRBJ1-5; D not resolved. The CDR3 length is 15 residues. Trimming left V 6 bases short and J 6 bases short, with 18 bases between. CDR1 is MGHDK and CDR2 is SYGVNS in the germline V gene. The CDR3 DNA reads TGTGCCAGCAGACAAGGCGGGCATAAGGGTCAGCCCCAGCATTTT. Protein sequence: CASRQGGHKGQPQHF.

About this clonotype: One end of the junction does not line up with germline, which may come from a read error. J is TRBJ2-1 and V is TRBV20-1, with 12 bases matching TRBD2. Germline loops: CDR1 DFQATT, CDR2 SNEGSKA (reference sequence). The CDR3 length is 17 residues. CDR3 region: CCARDQTSGRGYNEQFF. The CDR3 bases are TGCTGTGCTAGAGATCAGACTAGCGGGAGAGGCTACAATGAGCAGTTCTTC.

V usage is TRBV4-3 and J usage is TRBJ2-5, with D possibly TRBD2 on 5 matching bases. The CDR3 sequence is 15 residues long. Trimming left V 1 base short and J 1 base short, with 10 bases between. Germline loops: CDR1 LGHNA, CDR2 YSLEER. CDR3 coding DNA: TGCGCCAGCAGCCAAGGCGTAGCGTCCCAAGAGACCCAGTACTTC. Amino acids: CASSQGVASQETQYF.

This clonotype was observed a handful of times. V gene TRBV5-1 combines with J gene TRBJ1-1; unclear D gene. Trimming removed 5 bases from V and 4 bases from J, with 15 bases in between. There are 14 residues in the CDR3. Germline assignment: CDR1 SGHRS and CDR2 YFSETQ. CDR3 region: CASRFIDGSTEAFF. CDR3 nucleotides: TGCGCCAGCAGATTTATCGACGGTAGCACTGAAGCTTTCTTT.

This clonotype was seen only a few times. V gene TRBV3-1 combines with J gene TRBJ2-7; perhaps TRBD2 as D (7 bases). The CDR3 length is 16 residues. V was shortened by 4 bases and J by 13 bases, with 29 bases between the two germline ends. CDR1 LGHDT and CDR2 YNNKEL come from the germline V gene (reference sequence). This chain's CDR3 is CASSPRWEGVPFPRYF. The CDR3 DNA reads TGTGCCAGCAGCCCCCGGTGGGAGGGGGTCCCCTTCCCCCGTTACTTC.

This clonotype was observed a few times. The chain links TRBV7-8 to TRBJ2-7, with 9 bases matching TRBD1. The CDR3 has 16 amino acids. CDR1 SGHVS and CDR2 FQNEAQ come from the germline V gene. The trim removed 5 bases at V and 6 bases at J, leaving 14 bases unmatched. Here the CDR3 DNA reads TGTGCCAGCAGCCGATCGGGACAGGGCCCGTTCTTCGAGCAGTACTTC. Translating gives CASSRSGQGPFFEQYF.

This clonotype has more than one count but fewer than ten. V and J are TRBV5-1 and TRBJ2-5; possible D gene TRBD1, 6 bases. V dropped 0 bases and J dropped 5 bases, with 11 bases sitting between them. CDR3 length equals 14 residues. CDR1 and CDR2 from the germline V gene are SGHRS and YFSETQ. The CDR3, as DNA: TGCGCCAGCAGCTTGGGACAGGTGTACGAGACCCAGTACTTC. This codes for CASSLGQVYETQYF.

This clonotype was seen only a few times. The chain employs TRBV6-1 and TRBJ2-3; either TRBD1 or TRBD2 may supply D (5 bases each). Germline V gene lookup returns CDR1 MNHNS and CDR2 SASEGT. Trimming left V 6 bases short and J 0 bases short, with 13 bases between. The CDR3 runs to 15 residues. For the CDR3, the DNA is TGTGCCAGCAGAGAAACTAGGGGAAGCACAGATACGCAGTATTTT. This translates into CASRETRGSTDTQYF.

The V and J genes are TRBV11-2 and TRBJ2-1; D might be TRBD1 (5 bases). V dropped 5 bases and J dropped 2 bases, with 13 bases sitting between them. The V gene's germline CDR1 is SGHAT and CDR2 FQNNGV. The CDR3 runs to 15 residues. This CDR3 is CASSPDSLPYNEQFF. CDR3 nucleotides: TGTGCCAGCAGCCCCGACAGCCTCCCCTACAATGAGCAGTTCTTC.

This clonotype was counted between two and nine times. The rearrangement uses TRBV6-6 and TRBJ1-2; TRBD1 matches 8 bases. The CDR3 is made up of 13 amino acids. Germline V gene lookup returns CDR1 MNHNY and CDR2 SVGAGI (reference sequence). With V trimmed by 6 bases and J by 6 bases, 6 bases remained unmatched. In DNA form, the CDR3 reads TGTGCCAGCAGAACGGACAGGGAGAATGGCTACACCTTC. Its protein is CASRTDRENGYTF.

In this sample, this clonotype turned up many times. J is TRBJ1-5 and V is TRBV7-9; D is unresolved. V was pared by 5 bases and J by 9 bases, with 20 bases between. Germline CDR1 SEHNR, CDR2 FQNEAQ (reference sequence). The CDR3 runs to 15 residues. The CDR3 sequence is CASSPDWVDVGPQHF. In DNA form, the CDR3 reads TGTGCCAGCAGCCCCGACTGGGTGGACGTAGGGCCCCAGCATTTT. Drawing the rest from reference TRBV7-9 and TRBJ1-5, the complete variable domain is DTGVSQNPRHKITKRGQNVTFRCDPISEHNRLYWYRQTLGQGPEFLTYFQNEAQLEKSRLLSDRFSAERPKGSFSTLEIQRTEQGDSAMYLCASSPDWVDVGPQHFGDGTRLSIL.

Comment on this clonotype: The junction shows a germline mismatch at one end, possibly a read error. The chain recombines TRBV24-1 with TRBJ2-2; possibly TRBD2 for D (5 bases). The length of the CDR3 is 17 residues. The germline V gene has CDR1 KGHDR and CDR2 SFDVKD. The CDR3 nucleotides are TGTGTCACCTACCCGGCCTCGGGGATGACAAACACCGGGGAGCTGTTTTTT. Translating gives CVTYPASGMTNTGELFF.

J is TRBJ2-7 and V is TRBV12-3 or TRBV12-4; 9 bases line up with TRBD2. There are 15 residues in the CDR3. The V and J ends lost 5 bases and 2 bases, in that order; junction bases with no gene match: 7. CDR3 DNA: TGTGCCAGCAGTCTAGGGACTAGCCTTCCCTACGAGCAGTACTTC. Its translation: CASSLGTSLPYEQYF.

The gene calls are TRBV12-3 or TRBV12-4 and TRBJ2-1; 7 positions match TRBD2. V dropped 6 bases and J dropped 9; count of bases not matched to a gene: 5. The CDR3 is 12 residues long. This chain's CDR3 is CASRSAGAEQFF. In DNA, the CDR3 is TGTGCCAGCAGGTCGGCGGGAGCTGAGCAGTTCTTC.

This clonotype was counted ten times or more. This chain connects TRBV9 to TRBJ1-1; D uncertain. The length of the CDR3 is 15 residues. The germline V gene encodes CDR1 SGDLS and CDR2 YYNGEE. Trimming shortened V by 0 bases and J by 5 bases, and 14 bases separated the two germline ends. The CDR3 spells CASSVGKATGTEAFF. Here the CDR3 DNA reads TGTGCCAGCAGCGTAGGAAAGGCCACGGGGACTGAAGCTTTCTTT.

J is TRBJ2-1 and V is TRBV12-3 or TRBV12-4, with 13 nucleotides matching TRBD2. The CDR3 is 15 amino acids. Losses at the gene ends were 5 bases for V and 8 bases for J; bases not matched to a gene: 6. As DNA, the CDR3 is TGTGCCAGCAGTCCACTAGCGGGAGGGTACTATGAGCAGTTCTTC. Its protein is CASSPLAGGYYEQFF.